This TCR beta chain was observed in a study of blood T cell repertoires in COVID-19. This CDR3 spans 16 amino acids. The germline V gene encodes CDR1 KGHSH and CDR2 LQKENI. V gave up 6 bases and J gave up 6 bases; unmatched junction bases: 14. Repertoires were generated with immunoSEQ multiplex PCR, while TCRdb's copy carries only in-frame clones and drops some. This repertoire shows roughly 150,000 clones, around 84% found once; its top ten account for over 2%. The specimen was peripheral blood. The chain has TRBV18 and TRBJ1-2; 9 nucleotides line up with TRBD1. The clonotype was recovered from an elderly woman with COVID-19, enrolled during active disease. The CDR3, as DNA: TGTGCCAGCTCTCCTCTTCCGGGACAGGGAAAGGATGGCTACACCTTC. Translated, it gives CASSPLPGQGKDGYTF.